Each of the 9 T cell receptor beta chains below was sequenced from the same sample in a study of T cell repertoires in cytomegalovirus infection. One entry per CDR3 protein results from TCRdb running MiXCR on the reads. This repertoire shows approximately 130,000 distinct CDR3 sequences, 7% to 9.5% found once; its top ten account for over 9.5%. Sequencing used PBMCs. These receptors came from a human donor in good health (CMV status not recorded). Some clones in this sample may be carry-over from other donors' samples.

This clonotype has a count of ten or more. CDR3 in amino acids: CSVKQGSHEQYF. The CDR3 nucleotides read TGCAGCGTAAAACAGGGGTCCCACGAGCAGTACTTC. The chain has TRBV29-1 and TRBJ2-7; 7 bases are shared with TRBD1. The CDR3 is 12 residues long. CDR1 and CDR2 from the germline V gene are SQVTM and ANQGSEA. V shed 6 bases and J 5 bases; nucleotides not matched to a gene: 7.

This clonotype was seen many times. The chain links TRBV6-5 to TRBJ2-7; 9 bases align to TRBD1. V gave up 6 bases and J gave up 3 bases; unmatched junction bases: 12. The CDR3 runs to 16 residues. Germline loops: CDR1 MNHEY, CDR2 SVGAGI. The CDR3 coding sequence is TGTGCCAGCAGGTACCGGGGACAGGGCATAAACTACGAGCAGTACTTC. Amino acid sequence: CASRYRGQGINYEQYF.

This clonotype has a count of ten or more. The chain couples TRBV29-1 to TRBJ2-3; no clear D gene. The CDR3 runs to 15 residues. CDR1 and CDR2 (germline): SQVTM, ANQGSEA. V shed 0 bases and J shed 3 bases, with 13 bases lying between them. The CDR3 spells CSVEDSPQPTDTQYF. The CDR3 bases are TGCAGCGTTGAAGATAGCCCCCAACCGACAGATACGCAGTATTTT.

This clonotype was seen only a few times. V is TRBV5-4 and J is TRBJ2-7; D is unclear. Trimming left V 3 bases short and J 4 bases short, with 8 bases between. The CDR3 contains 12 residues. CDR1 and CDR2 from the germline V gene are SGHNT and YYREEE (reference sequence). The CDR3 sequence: CASSSPKYEQYF. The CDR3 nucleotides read TGTGCCAGCAGCTCACCCAAGTACGAGCAGTACTTC.

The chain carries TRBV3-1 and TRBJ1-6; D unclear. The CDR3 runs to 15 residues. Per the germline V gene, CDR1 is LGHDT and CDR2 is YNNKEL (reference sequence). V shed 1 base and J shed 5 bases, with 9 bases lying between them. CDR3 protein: CASSQVLRNNSPLHF. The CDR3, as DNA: TGTGCCAGCAGCCAAGTCTTGCGGAATAATTCACCCCTCCACTTT.

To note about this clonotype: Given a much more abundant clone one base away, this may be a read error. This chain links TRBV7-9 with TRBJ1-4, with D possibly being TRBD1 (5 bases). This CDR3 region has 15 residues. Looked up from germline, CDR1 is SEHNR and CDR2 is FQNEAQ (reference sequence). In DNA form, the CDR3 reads TGTGCCAGCAGCTTATTGGTAGGGACGAGTGAAAAACTGATTTTT. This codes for CASSLLVGTSEKLIF.

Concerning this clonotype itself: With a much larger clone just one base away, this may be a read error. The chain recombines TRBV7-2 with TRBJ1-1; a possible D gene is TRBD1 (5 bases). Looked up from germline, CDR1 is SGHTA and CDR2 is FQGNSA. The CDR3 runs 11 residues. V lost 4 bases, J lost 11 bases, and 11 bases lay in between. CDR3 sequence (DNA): TGTGCCAGCAGCTGGGGACCGTTGGCTTTCTTT. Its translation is CASSWGPLAFF.

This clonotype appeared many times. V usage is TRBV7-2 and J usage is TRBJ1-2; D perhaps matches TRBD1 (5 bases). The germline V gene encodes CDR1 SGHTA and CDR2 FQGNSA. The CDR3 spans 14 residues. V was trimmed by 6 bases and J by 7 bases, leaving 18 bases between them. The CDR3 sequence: CASSSGTGGGGYTF. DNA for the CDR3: TGTGCCAGCAGTTCCGGGACCGGAGGCGGTGGCTACACCTTC.

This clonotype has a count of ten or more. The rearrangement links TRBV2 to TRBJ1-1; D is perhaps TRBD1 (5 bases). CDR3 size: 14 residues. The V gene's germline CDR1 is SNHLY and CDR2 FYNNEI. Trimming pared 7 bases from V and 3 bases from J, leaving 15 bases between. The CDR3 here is CASKKGIGYTEAFF. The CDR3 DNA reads TGTGCCAGCAAGAAGGGGATAGGTTACACTGAAGCTTTCTTT.